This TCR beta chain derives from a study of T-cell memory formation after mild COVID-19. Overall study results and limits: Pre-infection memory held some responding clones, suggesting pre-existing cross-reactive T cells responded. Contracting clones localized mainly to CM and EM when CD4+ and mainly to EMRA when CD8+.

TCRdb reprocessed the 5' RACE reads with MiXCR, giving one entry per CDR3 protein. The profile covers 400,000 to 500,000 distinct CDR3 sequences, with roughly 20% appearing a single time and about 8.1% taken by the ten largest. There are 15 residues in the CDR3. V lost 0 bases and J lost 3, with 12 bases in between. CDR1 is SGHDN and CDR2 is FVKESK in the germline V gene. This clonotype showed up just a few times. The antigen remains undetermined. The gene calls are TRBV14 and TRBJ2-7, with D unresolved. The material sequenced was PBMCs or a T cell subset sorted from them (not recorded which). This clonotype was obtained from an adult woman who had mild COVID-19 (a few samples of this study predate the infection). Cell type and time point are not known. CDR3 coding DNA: TGTGCCAGCAGCCAAGATTTAGGTGGAGTCTACGAGCAGTACTTC. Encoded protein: CASSQDLGGVYEQYF.